This TCR beta chain came from a study of blood T cells in healthy people across ages. With regard to this clonotype: Its antigen is unknown.

Alongside a J-beta primer mix, a sample-barcoded 5' primer served in a second PCR lasting roughly 7 to 11 cycles. TCRdb analysed the 5' RACE reads with MiXCR anew, one entry per CDR3 protein. The sample shows 550,000 to 750,000 distinct CDR3 sequences, over 20% of them seen only once. V shed 2 bases and J shed 5 bases, with 12 bases lying between them. This CDR3 is 15 amino acids long. The germline CDR1 and CDR2 sequences are SEHNR and FQNEAQ (reference sequence). Study-wide results and caveats: Measured against age, TCR beta diversity per million T cells decreased in a roughly linear manner.

The TCR originated in a man in his 70s in good health. The V gene is TRBV7-9, the J gene TRBJ1-4; D is ambiguous. Sequencing used blood. CDR3 amino acids: CASSLSIGKNEKLFF. CDR3 in DNA: TGTGCCAGCAGCTTATCAATAGGCAAGAATGAAAAACTGTTTTTT.